This T cell receptor beta chain came from a study of cytotoxic CD8 clonotypes in ibrutinib-treated CLL. Looking at the study overall: Mean values per sample were 255,043 productive templates and 75,000 to 100,000 productive rearrangements. Study-wide points: Clonality correlated strongly with circulating CD8+ T cells and exceeded age-matched healthy donors at baseline. Clonality increased at ibrutinib response, then returned toward baseline at progression.

Points on this clone: The antigen remains unidentified.

Libraries were prepared by immunoSEQ multiplex PCR; TCRdb keeps only in-frame clonotypes and omits some of them. The top ten clones hold 3% to 3.5% of a sample with approximately 160,000 clones, nearly 90% of them seen once. The CDR3 runs 14 residues. V was cut by 7 bases and J by 0 bases, with 11 bases left in between. Looked up from germline, CDR1 is MNHNY and CDR2 is SVGAGI (reference sequence). This chain links TRBV6-6 with TRBJ2-3, with TRBD1 as a possible D gene (6 bases). The sample in question was PBMCs, obtained at disease progression, from a patient treated with ibrutinib. The clonotype comes from a human donor with chronic lymphocytic leukemia. The CDR3 reads CASNDRSSTDTQYF. In DNA, the CDR3 is TGTGCCAGCAACGACAGGTCTAGCACAGATACGCAGTATTTT.